This T cell receptor beta chain was observed in a study of CD4 T cells in relation to SARS-CoV-2 and coronaviruses. As for the study in general: The restricting HLA molecule for shared crossreactive spike epitopes was mapped.

Produced via immunoSEQ multiplex PCR; TCRdb's table is partial and in-frame only. The repertoire holds approximately 20,000 clones, with 68% as singletons. The CDR3 consists of 17 residues. Looked up from germline, CDR1 is SGHNT and CDR2 is YENEEA. With V trimmed by 1 base and J by 3 bases, 10 bases remained unmatched. Turning to this clone: Its antigen is as yet unknown.

Findings and caveats of the study: This crossreactivity analysis covered spike protein alone, no other viral proteins.

CD4+ T cells from unexposed donors were obtained before the COVID-19 pandemic (2011-2018). CD4+ T cells were isolated from the cells after more than nine days of culture. Testing used SARS-CoV-2 S/N and four cold-coronavirus spikes on unexposed-donor CD4+ T cells, cells permitting. Cultures received half-medium IL-2 refreshes on days 3 and 7. The receptor was derived from a human donor in good health. Material for sequencing was CD4+ T cells from PBMCs, cultured in vitro. V usage is TRBV11-3 and J usage is TRBJ2-3; the match to TRBD2 covers 7 bases. The CDR3 DNA reads TGTGCCAGCAGCTTAGGGGTTGGCGGGAGAGGTACAGATACGCAGTATTTT. This translates into CASSLGVGGRGTDTQYF.